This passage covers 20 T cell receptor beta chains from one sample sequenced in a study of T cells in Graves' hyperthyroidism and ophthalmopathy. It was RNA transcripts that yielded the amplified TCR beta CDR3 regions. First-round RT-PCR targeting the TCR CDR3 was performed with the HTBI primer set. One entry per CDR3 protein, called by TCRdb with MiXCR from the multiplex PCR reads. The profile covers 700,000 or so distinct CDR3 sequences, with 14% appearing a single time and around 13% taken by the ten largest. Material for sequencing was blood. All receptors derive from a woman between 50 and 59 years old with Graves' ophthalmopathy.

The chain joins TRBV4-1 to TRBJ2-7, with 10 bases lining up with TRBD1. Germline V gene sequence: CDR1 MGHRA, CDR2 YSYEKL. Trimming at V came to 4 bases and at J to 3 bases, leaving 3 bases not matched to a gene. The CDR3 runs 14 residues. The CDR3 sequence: CASSRGDRGYEQYF. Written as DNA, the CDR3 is TGCGCCAGCAGCCGGGGGGACAGGGGCTACGAGCAGTACTTC.

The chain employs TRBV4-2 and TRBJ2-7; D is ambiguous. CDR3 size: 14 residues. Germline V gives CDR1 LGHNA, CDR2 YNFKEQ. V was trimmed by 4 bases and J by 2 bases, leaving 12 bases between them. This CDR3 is CASSPRALTYEQYF. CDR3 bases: TGTGCCAGCAGCCCCCGGGCCCTCACCTACGAGCAGTACTTC.

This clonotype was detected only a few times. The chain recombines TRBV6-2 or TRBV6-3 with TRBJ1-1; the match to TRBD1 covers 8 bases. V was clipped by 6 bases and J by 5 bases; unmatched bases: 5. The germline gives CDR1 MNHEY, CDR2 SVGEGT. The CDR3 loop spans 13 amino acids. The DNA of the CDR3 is TGTGCCAGCAGGTCAGGGGGCTGGACTGAAGCTTTCTTT. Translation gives CASRSGGWTEAFF.

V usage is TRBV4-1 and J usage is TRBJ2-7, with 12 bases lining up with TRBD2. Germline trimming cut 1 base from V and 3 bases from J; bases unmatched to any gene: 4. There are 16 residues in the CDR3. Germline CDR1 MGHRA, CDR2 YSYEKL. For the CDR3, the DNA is TGCGCCAGCAGCCAAGTTCCTAGCGGGAGGGGCTACGAGCAGTACTTC. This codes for CASSQVPSGRGYEQYF.

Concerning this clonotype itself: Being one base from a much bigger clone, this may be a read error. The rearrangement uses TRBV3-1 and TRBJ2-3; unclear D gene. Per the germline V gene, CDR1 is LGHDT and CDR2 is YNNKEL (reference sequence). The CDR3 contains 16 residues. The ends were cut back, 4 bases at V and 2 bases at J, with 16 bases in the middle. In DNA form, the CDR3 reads TGTGCCAGCAGCCTAGAACTCAGCCATCCCACAGATACGCAGTATTTT. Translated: CASSLELSHPTDTQYF.

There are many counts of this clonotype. The CDR3 coding sequence is TGTGCCAGCAGCGCCCGACAGACGAACACCGGGGAGCTGTTTTTT. Translating it yields CASSARQTNTGELFF. The chain recombines TRBV11-3 with TRBJ2-2, with D possibly being TRBD1 (5 bases). With 5 bases removed from V and 0 bases from J, the gap between germline ends came to 10 bases. Germline-derived CDR1 and CDR2 are SGHNT and YENEEA. CDR3 length: 15 residues.

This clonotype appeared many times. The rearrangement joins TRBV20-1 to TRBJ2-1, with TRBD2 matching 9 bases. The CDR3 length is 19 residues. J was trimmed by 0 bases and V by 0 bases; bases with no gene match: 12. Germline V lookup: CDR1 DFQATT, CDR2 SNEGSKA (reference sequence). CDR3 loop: CSARDQFSGGHPSYNEQFF. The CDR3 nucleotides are TGCAGTGCTAGAGATCAGTTTAGCGGGGGCCATCCCTCCTACAATGAGCAGTTCTTC.

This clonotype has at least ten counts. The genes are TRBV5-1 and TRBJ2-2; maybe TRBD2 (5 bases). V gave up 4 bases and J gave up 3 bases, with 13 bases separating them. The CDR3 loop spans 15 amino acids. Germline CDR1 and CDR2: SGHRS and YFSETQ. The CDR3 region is CASSPLGLDTGELFF. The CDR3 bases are TGCGCCAGCAGCCCCCTCGGACTTGACACCGGGGAGCTGTTTTTT. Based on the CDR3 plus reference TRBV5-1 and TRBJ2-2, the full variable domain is KAGVTQTPRYLIKTRGQQVTLSCSPISGHRSVSWYQQTPGQGLQFLFEYFSETQRNKGNFPGRFSGRQFSNSRSEMNVSTLELGDSALYLCASSPLGLDTGELFFGEGSRLTVL.

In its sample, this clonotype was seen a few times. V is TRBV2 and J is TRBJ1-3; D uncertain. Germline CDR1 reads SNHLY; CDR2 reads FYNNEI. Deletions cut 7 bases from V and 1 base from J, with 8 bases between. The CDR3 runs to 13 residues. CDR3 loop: CASMITSGNTIYF. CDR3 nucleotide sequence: TGTGCCAGCATGATTACATCTGGAAACACCATATATTTT. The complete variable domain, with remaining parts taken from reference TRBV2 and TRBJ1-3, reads EPEVTQTPSHQVTQMGQEVILRCVPISNHLYFYWYRQILGQKVEFLVSFYNNEISEKSEIFDDQFSVERPDGSNFTLKIRSTKLEDSAMYFCASMITSGNTIYFGEGSWLTVV.

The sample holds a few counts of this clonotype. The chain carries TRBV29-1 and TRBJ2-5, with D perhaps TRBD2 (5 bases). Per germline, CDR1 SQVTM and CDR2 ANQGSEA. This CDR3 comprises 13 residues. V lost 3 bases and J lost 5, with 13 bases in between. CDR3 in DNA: TGCAGCGTTGACGGTGGGAGCGTCGAGACCCAGTACTTC. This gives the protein CSVDGGSVETQYF.

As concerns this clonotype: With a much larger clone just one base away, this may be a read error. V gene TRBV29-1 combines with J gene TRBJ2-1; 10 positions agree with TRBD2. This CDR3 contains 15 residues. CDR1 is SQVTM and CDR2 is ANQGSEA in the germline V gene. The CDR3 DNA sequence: TGCAGCGTGGAAGGGACTAGCGAGGGCTACAATGAGCAGTTCTTC. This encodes CSVEGTSEGYNEQFF.

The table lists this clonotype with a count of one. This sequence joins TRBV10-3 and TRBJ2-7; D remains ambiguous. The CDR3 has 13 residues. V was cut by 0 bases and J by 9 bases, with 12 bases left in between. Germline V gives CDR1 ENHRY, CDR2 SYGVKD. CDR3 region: CAISESGLEWQYF. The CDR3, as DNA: TGTGCCATCAGTGAGTCGGGTTTGGAGTGGCAGTACTTC.

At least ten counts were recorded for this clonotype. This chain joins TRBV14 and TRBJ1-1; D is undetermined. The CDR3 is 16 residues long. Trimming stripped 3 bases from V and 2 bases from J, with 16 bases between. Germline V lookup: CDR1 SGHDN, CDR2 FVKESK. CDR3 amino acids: CASSQGPRRGNTEAFF. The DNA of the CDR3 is TGTGCCAGCAGCCAGGGCCCGAGGCGGGGAAACACTGAAGCTTTCTTT.

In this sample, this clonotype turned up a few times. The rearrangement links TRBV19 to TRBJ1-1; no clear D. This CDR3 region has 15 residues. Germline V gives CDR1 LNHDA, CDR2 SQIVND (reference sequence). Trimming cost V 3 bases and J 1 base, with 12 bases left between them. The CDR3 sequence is CASSILAIQNTEAFF. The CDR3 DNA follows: TGTGCCAGTAGTATTCTTGCTATTCAGAACACTGAAGCTTTCTTT.

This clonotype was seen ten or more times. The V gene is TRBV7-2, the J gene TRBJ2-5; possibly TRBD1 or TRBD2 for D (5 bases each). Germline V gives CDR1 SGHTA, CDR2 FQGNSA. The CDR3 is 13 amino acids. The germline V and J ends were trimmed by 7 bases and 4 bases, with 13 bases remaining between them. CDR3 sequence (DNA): TGTGCCAGCACCCGGGACCCACGAGAGACCCAGTACTTC. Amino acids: CASTRDPRETQYF.

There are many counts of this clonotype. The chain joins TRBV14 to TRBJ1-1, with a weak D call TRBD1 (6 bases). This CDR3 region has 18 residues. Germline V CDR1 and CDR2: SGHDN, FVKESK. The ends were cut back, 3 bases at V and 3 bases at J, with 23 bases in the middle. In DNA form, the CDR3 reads TGTGCCAGCAGCCAGGGACCTATTTACAGGGATCGTGACACTGAAGCTTTCTTT. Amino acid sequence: CASSQGPIYRDRDTEAFF.

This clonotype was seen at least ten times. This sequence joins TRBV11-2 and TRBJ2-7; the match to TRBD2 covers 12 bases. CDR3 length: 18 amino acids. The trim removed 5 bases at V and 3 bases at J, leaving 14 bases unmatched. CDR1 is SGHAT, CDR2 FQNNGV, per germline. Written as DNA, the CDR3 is TGTGCCAGCAGCAAACTAGCGGGAGGCCTAGGTAGGGACTACGAGCAGTACTTC. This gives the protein CASSKLAGGLGRDYEQYF.

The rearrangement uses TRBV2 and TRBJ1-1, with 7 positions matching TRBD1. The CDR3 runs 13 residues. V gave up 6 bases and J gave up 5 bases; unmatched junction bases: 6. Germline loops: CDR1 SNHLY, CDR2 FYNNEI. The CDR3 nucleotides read TGTGCCAGCAGCACAGGGGCAGGGACTGAAGCTTTCTTT. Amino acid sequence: CASSTGAGTEAFF.

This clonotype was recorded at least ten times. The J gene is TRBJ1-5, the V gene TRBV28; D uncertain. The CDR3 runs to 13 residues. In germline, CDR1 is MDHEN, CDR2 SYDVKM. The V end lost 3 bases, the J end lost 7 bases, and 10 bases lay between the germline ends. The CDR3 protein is CASSLGSQQPQHF. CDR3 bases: TGTGCCAGCAGTTTGGGCAGTCAGCAGCCCCAGCATTTT.

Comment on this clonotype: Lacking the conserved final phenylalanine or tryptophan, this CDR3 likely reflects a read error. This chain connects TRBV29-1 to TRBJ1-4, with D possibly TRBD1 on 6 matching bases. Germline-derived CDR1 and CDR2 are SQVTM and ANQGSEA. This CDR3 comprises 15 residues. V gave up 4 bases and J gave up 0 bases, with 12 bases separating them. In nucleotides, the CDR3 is TGCAGCGTTGCGGACAGCCTTGCAACTAATGAAAAACTGTTTCTT. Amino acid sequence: CSVADSLATNEKLFL.